A single sample gave rise to the 25 T cell receptor beta chains below, sequenced in a study of T cells after yellow fever vaccination (dated by TCRdb to between 2019 and 2020). Library construction relied on 5' RACE. The instrument given in TCRdb is Illumina HiSeq 2500. TCRdb took the public reads, trimmed them with fastp at Q25, ran MiXCR for clone calling and kept in-frame beta chains. CDR3 protein sequences are deduplicated, and each keeps its most common genes and DNA. This sample has about 350,000 distinct CDR3 sequences in its table, and under 14% of those were observed once. The leading ten clones occupy roughly 18% of the sample. The sample's treatment or condition label, in plain terms: live attenuated yellow fever vaccine strain. The source material was PBMCs, sampled on the day of the first yellow fever vaccination. These receptor sequences come from a man in his late teens or twenties who received the YFV17D yellow fever vaccine.

In this sample, this clonotype turned up a few times. The chain carries TRBV7-2 and TRBJ2-1; D remains ambiguous. Trimming cost V 4 bases and J 10 bases, with 14 bases left between them. The germline gives CDR1 SGHTA, CDR2 FQGNSA. There are 13 residues in the CDR3. The CDR3 is CASSSLTRKEQFF. In DNA form, the CDR3 reads TGTGCCAGCAGCTCCTTAACTCGGAAGGAGCAGTTCTTC.

Comment on this clonotype: The junction shows a germline mismatch at one end, possibly a read error. The CDR3 loop reads CAGSLGPRDTNNSPLHF. Written as DNA, the CDR3 is TGCGCCGGCAGCTTGGGGCCCCGGGACACTAATAATTCACCCCTCCACTTT. The chain recombines TRBV5-1 with TRBJ1-6; possibly TRBD1 for D (6 bases). The germline CDR1 and CDR2 sequences are SGHRS and YFSETQ. The length of the CDR3 is 17 residues. Together with reference TRBV5-1 and TRBJ1-6, the CDR3 gives the full variable domain: KAGVTQTPRYLIKTRGQQVTLSCSPISGHRSVSWYQQTPGQGLQFLFEYFSETQRNKGNFPGRFSGRQFSNSRSEMNVSTLELGDSALYLCAGSLGPRDTNNSPLHFGNGTRLTVT.

This clonotype was seen only a few times. V and J are TRBV7-9 and TRBJ2-3; D uncertain. Per the germline V gene, CDR1 is SEHNR and CDR2 is FQNEAQ (reference sequence). The CDR3 totals 15 residues. Trimming stripped 1 base from V and 2 bases from J, with 10 bases between. The CDR3 reads CASSLGHDNTDTQYF. The CDR3 DNA sequence: TGTGCCAGCAGCTTAGGACACGATAACACAGATACGCAGTATTTT.

The gene calls are TRBV9 and TRBJ1-3, with TRBD1 matching over 12 bases. The CDR3 consists of 16 residues. J was trimmed by 4 bases and V by 0 bases; bases with no gene match: 2. Germline CDR1 SGDLS, CDR2 YYNGEE. This CDR3 is CASSVAGQGAGNTIYF. CDR3 DNA sequence: TGTGCCAGCAGCGTAGCGGGACAGGGGGCAGGAAACACCATATATTTT.

The gene calls are TRBV4-3 and TRBJ2-5; D unresolved. Trimming pared 0 bases from V and 1 base from J, leaving 12 bases between. The CDR3 has 16 amino acids. The germline V gene has CDR1 LGHNA and CDR2 YSLEER. The chain's CDR3 is CASSQDYLAFQETQYF. In DNA form, the CDR3 reads TGCGCCAGCAGCCAAGATTACCTGGCCTTCCAAGAGACCCAGTACTTC.

CDR3 residues: CASSPDTGNEQFF. CDR3 nucleotides: TGCGCCAGCAGTCCAGATACAGGGAATGAGCAGTTCTTC. The chain uses TRBV5-1 and TRBJ2-1; a possible D gene is TRBD1 (6 bases). The germline V gene encodes CDR1 SGHRS and CDR2 YFSETQ. V was shortened by 5 bases and J by 7 bases, with 13 bases between the two germline ends. There are 13 residues in the CDR3. Variable domain in full (rest from reference TRBV5-1 and TRBJ2-1): KAGVTQTPRYLIKTRGQQVTLSCSPISGHRSVSWYQQTPGQGLQFLFEYFSETQRNKGNFPGRFSGRQFSNSRSEMNVSTLELGDSALYLCASSPDTGNEQFFGPGTRLTVL.

J is TRBJ2-5 and V is TRBV5-1; D not certain. V lost 0 bases to trimming and J lost 5 bases, with 8 bases between them. The CDR3 loop spans 13 amino acids. The V gene's germline CDR1 is SGHRS and CDR2 YFSETQ. The CDR3 sequence: CASSLAAPETQYF. For the CDR3, the DNA is TGCGCCAGCAGCTTGGCGGCACCTGAGACCCAGTACTTC. Looking up the rest from reference TRBV5-1 and TRBJ2-5 gives the full variable domain: KAGVTQTPRYLIKTRGQQVTLSCSPISGHRSVSWYQQTPGQGLQFLFEYFSETQRNKGNFPGRFSGRQFSNSRSEMNVSTLELGDSALYLCASSLAAPETQYFGPGTRLLVL.

The rearrangement uses TRBV4-1 and TRBJ1-1; D gene unclear. The CDR3 consists of 13 residues. The V and J ends lost 2 bases and 7 bases respectively, with 11 bases between them. CDR1 and CDR2 from the germline V gene are MGHRA and YSYEKL. The CDR3 DNA is TGCGCCAGCAGCCAAAGAGAGATGCATGAAGCTTTCTTT. It codes for CASSQREMHEAFF.

The chain employs TRBV29-1 and TRBJ2-7, with D unresolved. V was shortened by 2 bases and J by 2 bases, with 7 bases between the two germline ends. Germline V gives CDR1 SQVTM, CDR2 ANQGSEA. The CDR3 extends over 12 amino acids. The DNA of the CDR3 is TGCAGCGTTGAAACGGTCGCCTACGAGCAGTACTTC. Protein: CSVETVAYEQYF.

This clonotype turned up a few times. The V gene is TRBV12-3 or TRBV12-4, the J gene TRBJ2-7; D might be TRBD1 (5 bases). CDR3 length: 13 amino acids. The V gene lost 7 bases and the J gene lost 2 bases, with 12 bases spanning the gap. CDR3 residues: CASKWGDTYEQYF. The CDR3 region has the DNA TGTGCCAGCAAGTGGGGCGACACCTACGAGCAGTACTTC.

At least ten counts were recorded for this clonotype. The chain is built from TRBV5-5 and TRBJ2-7; 7 bases are a match to TRBD1. The V and J ends lost 4 bases and 2 bases, in that order; junction bases with no gene match: 3. Germline V gene lookup returns CDR1 SGHKS and CDR2 YYEKEE (reference sequence). The CDR3 is 13 residues long. The CDR3 nucleotides read TGTGCCAGCAGCGCACAGGGGACCTACGAGCAGTACTTC. Protein: CASSAQGTYEQYF.

This clonotype was recorded many times. This sequence joins TRBV7-9 and TRBJ1-5; D is possibly TRBD1 (5 bases). The CDR3 is 14 amino acids. CDR1 is SEHNR, CDR2 FQNEAQ, per germline (reference sequence). Trimming stripped 3 bases from V and 3 bases from J, with 9 bases between. The CDR3 DNA reads TGTGCCAGCAGCTTGGCAGGGACCAATCAGCCCCAGCATTTT. Translated, it gives CASSLAGTNQPQHF.

The chain is built from TRBV6-2 or TRBV6-3 and TRBJ1-1; no clear D gene. The V and J ends lost 8 bases and 1 base respectively, with 11 bases between them. Per germline, CDR1 MNHEY and CDR2 SVGEGT. This CDR3 has 13 residues. CDR3 region: CASRPPRNTEAFF. CDR3 bases: TGTGCCAGCCGTCCCCCACGGAACACTGAAGCTTTCTTT.

The chain carries TRBV9 and TRBJ1-3, with D uncertain. The germline V gene encodes CDR1 SGDLS and CDR2 YYNGEE. Trimming stripped 3 bases from V and 7 bases from J, with 14 bases between. This CDR3 is built from 14 residues. CDR3 in amino acids: CASSETYYPNTIYF. The CDR3 DNA is TGTGCCAGCAGCGAAACCTATTATCCTAACACCATATATTTT.

This clonotype was detected a few times. Possible read error: a much larger clone is one base away. The chain's CDR3 is CCARDRLAGGTNEQFF. CDR3 sequence (DNA): TGCTGTGCTAGAGATCGGCTAGCGGGGGGGACCAATGAGCAGTTCTTC. The chain is built from TRBV20-1 and TRBJ2-1; 12 bases match TRBD2. The CDR3 extends over 16 amino acids. The germline V gene has CDR1 DFQATT and CDR2 SNEGSKA (reference sequence).

This clonotype turned up a few times. The CDR3: CASSGGTGANTEAFF. The CDR3 coding sequence is TGTGCCAGCAGCGGGGGGACAGGGGCCAACACTGAAGCTTTCTTT. The gene calls are TRBV5-6 and TRBJ1-1, with 10 bases fitting TRBD1. This CDR3 spans 15 amino acids. J was trimmed by 2 bases and V by 4 bases; bases with no gene match: 5. The V gene's germline CDR1 is SGHDT and CDR2 YYEEEE.

The chain has TRBV6-1 and TRBJ1-2; D not certain. Germline lookup yields CDR1 MNHNS and CDR2 SASEGT. The CDR3 consists of 13 residues. Between the trimmed V and J ends, which lost 7 bases and 1 base, there was a span of 10 bases. In DNA form, the CDR3 reads TGTGCCAGCACCGCTGGAAATAACTATGGCTACACCTTC. Translating it yields CASTAGNNYGYTF.

This clonotype was counted a single time. This chain joins TRBV20-1 and TRBJ2-2, with 13 bases identical to TRBD2. This CDR3 spans 16 amino acids. The germline gives CDR1 DFQATT, CDR2 SNEGSKA (reference sequence). After removal of 0 bases from V and 6 bases from J, the junction contained 4 bases not matched to a gene. The CDR3 reads CSARERTSGGSGELFF. The CDR3 region has the DNA TGCAGTGCTAGAGAGAGGACTAGCGGGGGTTCCGGGGAGCTGTTTTTT.

The V gene is TRBV4-2, the J gene TRBJ2-2; D unresolved. CDR1 LGHNA and CDR2 YNFKEQ come from the germline V gene. The CDR3 has 15 amino acids. The V and J ends lost 0 bases and 3 bases respectively, with 8 bases between them. DNA for the CDR3: TGTGCCAGCAGCCAAGAGGCAGGCTACACCGGGGAGCTGTTTTTT. It codes for CASSQEAGYTGELFF.

This clonotype showed up just a few times. The V gene is TRBV18, the J gene TRBJ2-7; D is perhaps TRBD1 (6 bases). Trimming removed 2 bases at V and 2 bases at J, with 13 bases between. The germline gives CDR1 KGHSH, CDR2 LQKENI. The CDR3 loop spans 15 amino acids. CDR3 amino acids: CASSPFRTEAYEQYF. CDR3 in DNA: TGTGCCAGCTCACCATTCCGGACAGAAGCCTACGAGCAGTACTTC. Complete variable domain (other parts from reference TRBV18 and TRBJ2-7): NAGVMQNPRHLVRRRGQEARLRCSPMKGHSHVYWYRQLPEEGLKFMVYLQKENIIDESGMPKERFSAEFPKEGPSILRIQQVVRGDSAAYFCASSPFRTEAYEQYFGPGTRLTVT.

This clonotype was detected only a few times. V usage is TRBV7-2 and J usage is TRBJ2-7; the D is unclear. The V gene lost 8 bases and the J gene lost 4 bases, with 9 bases spanning the gap. This CDR3 region has 11 residues. In germline, CDR1 is SGHTA, CDR2 FQGNSA. CDR3 nucleotides: TGTGCCAGCTCATGGGCTTACGAGCAGTACTTC. This sequence encodes CASSWAYEQYF.

This chain connects TRBV6-1 to TRBJ2-3; possible D gene TRBD2, 5 bases. The CDR3 spans 16 residues. The germline V gene has CDR1 MNHNS and CDR2 SASEGT. With 5 bases removed from V and 0 bases from J, the gap between germline ends came to 15 bases. CDR3 sequence (DNA): TGTGCCAGCAGTCAGCGGCAGACCCCAAGCACAGATACGCAGTATTTT. Translated, it gives CASSQRQTPSTDTQYF.

This chain connects TRBV20-1 to TRBJ2-5; the D is unclear. This CDR3 comprises 15 residues. The ends were cut back, 0 bases at V and 1 base at J, with 12 bases in the middle. CDR1 and CDR2 from the germline V gene are DFQATT and SNEGSKA (reference sequence). This CDR3 is CSARDLGFIQETQYF. CDR3 nucleotide sequence: TGCAGTGCTAGAGATCTAGGATTTATCCAAGAGACCCAGTACTTC.

This sequence joins TRBV12-3 or TRBV12-4 and TRBJ2-5; TRBD1 might be the D (5 bases). V was cut by 6 bases and J by 4 bases, with 21 bases left in between. CDR3 length equals 16 residues. The CDR3 is CASSTNRRASGETQYF. CDR3 nucleotide sequence: TGTGCCAGCAGCACCAACCGCAGGGCTTCGGGAGAGACCCAGTACTTC.

This clonotype was counted a few times. This rearrangement joins TRBV29-1 to TRBJ2-3; 9 bases are a match to TRBD2. Losses at the gene ends were 6 bases for V and 5 bases for J; bases not matched to a gene: 12. This CDR3 comprises 15 residues. The germline V gene encodes CDR1 SQVTM and CDR2 ANQGSEA. CDR3: CSVPSGGGAIDTQYF. In DNA, the CDR3 is TGCAGCGTGCCTTCGGGCGGGGGGGCCATAGATACGCAGTATTTT.